The clone carrying this T cell receptor beta chain appeared many times. What it binds is not known. There are 15 residues in the CDR3. The germline V gene has CDR1 MNHNS and CDR2 SASEGT. V gave up 10 bases and J gave up 2 bases; unmatched junction bases: 12. This sample is part of a study of T cells in Graves' hyperthyroidism and ophthalmopathy. Study results and limitations: Ophthalmopathy, as predicted by the model, came a median approximately 5.9 months after the prediction.

Authors of the study amplified TCR beta CDR3 regions from RNA transcripts. First-round RT-PCR with HTBI primers amplified the TCR CDR3 region. TCRdb called the multiplex PCR reads again in MiXCR, with one record for every CDR3 protein. The sample has about 400,000 distinct CDR3 sequences; around 14% are singletons. Input material: blood. This clonotype originated in a woman aged 25 to 45 with Graves' hyperthyroidism. The chain recombines TRBV6-1 with TRBJ2-7, with TRBD1 identical over 9 bases. The CDR3 DNA reads as TGTGCCATCCAAGAACAGGGACAGGGAACCTACGAGCAGTACTTC. As protein: CAIQEQGQGTYEQYF.